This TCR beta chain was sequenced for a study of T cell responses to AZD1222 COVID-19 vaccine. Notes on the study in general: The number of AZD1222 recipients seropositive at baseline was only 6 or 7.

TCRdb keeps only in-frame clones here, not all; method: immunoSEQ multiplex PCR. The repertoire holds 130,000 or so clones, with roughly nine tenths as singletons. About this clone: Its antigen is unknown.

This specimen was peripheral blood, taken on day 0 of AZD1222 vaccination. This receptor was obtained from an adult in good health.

The CDR3 DNA is TGTGCCAGCAGCGTAGGGACAGTGAACACTGAAGCTTTCTTT. It specifies CASSVGTVNTEAFF. The J gene is TRBJ1-1, the V gene TRBV9; the D gene is possibly TRBD1 (6 bases). Germline loops: CDR1 SGDLS, CDR2 YYNGEE. CDR3 size: 14 residues. V was clipped by 0 bases and J by 0 bases, with 6 bases between them.